Below are 17 T cell receptor beta chains sequenced from a single sample in a study of cytomegalovirus exposure and HLA in healthy donors. PCR used 60 Vbeta primers and 13 Jbeta primers. This table comes from immunoSEQ multiplex PCR, and its TCRdb copy is limited to in-frame clones, with some not included. This sample carries approximately 100,000 clones, 70% of them seen once, and the ten largest clones take under 13%. Sequencing was done on a sample of PBMCs. The receptors shown here come from a man aged 35-49 years in good health and CMV-seropositive.

This clone was counted a few times. The V call is TRBV9, the J call TRBJ2-3, with 8 bases matching TRBD1. There are 15 residues in the CDR3. Germline values: CDR1 SGDLS, CDR2 YYNGEE. Trimming cost V 4 bases and J 2 bases; bases outside gene matches: 6. The CDR3 loop is CASSPGTGFTDTQYF. The CDR3 DNA sequence: TGTGCCAGCAGCCCCGGGACAGGCTTCACAGATACGCAGTATTTT.

The V and J genes are TRBV7-9 and TRBJ2-7, with 7 bases that match TRBD2. Per the germline V gene, CDR1 is SEHNR and CDR2 is FQNEAQ (reference sequence). The CDR3 length is 15 residues. Trimming removed 2 bases from V and 5 bases from J; junction bases left unmatched: 9. For the CDR3, the DNA is TGTGCCAGCAGCTTATTTCCGGGAGGTAGGAACGAGCAGTACTTC. Protein: CASSLFPGGRNEQYF.

For the CDR3, the DNA is TGCGCCAGCAGGCATGGACTAGCGGGGAGCACAGATACGCAGTATTTT. It encodes CASRHGLAGSTDTQYF. This chain uses TRBV5-1 with TRBJ2-3; 12 nucleotides align to TRBD2. This CDR3 comprises 16 residues. Germline assignment: CDR1 SGHRS and CDR2 YFSETQ. J gave up 0 bases and V 5 bases, and 4 bases lay outside the gene matches.

In DNA form, the CDR3 reads TGCGCCAGCAGCTTGGCCCCGACTAGTTTCCACGAGCAGTACGTC. Translation gives CASSLAPTSFHEQYV. The chain carries TRBV5-1 and TRBJ2-7; D might be TRBD2 (6 bases). Per the germline V gene, CDR1 is SGHRS and CDR2 is YFSETQ. Trimming removed 0 bases from V and 5 bases from J, with 15 bases in between. This CDR3 region has 15 residues.

This clone has only a few counts. The chain is built from TRBV30 and TRBJ2-1, with D possibly matching TRBD2 (5 bases). Germline V lookup: CDR1 GTSNPN, CDR2 SVGIG (reference sequence). The CDR3 covers 11 residues. V lost 5 bases and J lost 8, with 10 bases in between. CDR3 sequence (DNA): TGTGCCTGGGCTGGAGGTTATGAGCAGTTCTTC. Encoded protein: CAWAGGYEQFF.

V gene TRBV7-9 combines with J gene TRBJ1-2, with D uncertain. The CDR3 extends over 15 amino acids. Germline CDR1 is SEHNR and CDR2 is FQNEAQ (reference sequence). Trimming took 2 bases from V and 5 from J, leaving 15 bases between them. CDR3 nucleotides: TGTGCCAGCAGCTTACCGGGTTCACCCATTTATGGCTACACCTTC. This translates into CASSLPGSPIYGYTF. Drawing the rest from reference TRBV7-9 and TRBJ1-2, the complete variable domain is DTGVSQNPRHKITKRGQNVTFRCDPISEHNRLYWYRQTLGQGPEFLTYFQNEAQLEKSRLLSDRFSAERPKGSFSTLEIQRTEQGDSAMYLCASSLPGSPIYGYTFGSGTRLTVV.

V usage is TRBV4-1 and J usage is TRBJ1-4, with D possibly matching TRBD1 (6 bases). V lost 0 bases and J 12 bases, leaving 14 bases between the germline ends. The length of the CDR3 is 14 residues. Germline CDR1 reads MGHRA; CDR2 reads YSYEKL. CDR3 sequence reads: CASSQDGREGELFF. The CDR3 bases are TGCGCCAGCAGCCAAGACGGCCGGGAGGGGGAACTGTTTTTT.

Concerning this clone itself: This specimen includes other DNA sequences encoding the same CDR3. The chain joins TRBV7-2 to TRBJ2-1; D is uncertain. V was shortened by 1 base and J by 10 bases, with 14 bases between the two germline ends. Germline CDR1 and CDR2: SGHTA and FQGNSA. The CDR3 is made up of 14 amino acids. For the CDR3, the DNA is TGTGCCAGCAGCTTAGGCCAGGTCCTTCGCGAGCAGTTCTTC. Amino acid sequence: CASSLGQVLREQFF.

There are a few counts of this clone. The chain joins TRBV2 to TRBJ2-1; D uncertain. Germline values: CDR1 SNHLY, CDR2 FYNNEI. The V gene lost 3 bases and the J gene lost 0 bases, with 9 bases spanning the gap. The CDR3 has 15 residues. The CDR3 bases are TGTGCCAGCAGTGACTCACGGAGCTCCTACAATGAGCAGTTCTTC. Residues: CASSDSRSSYNEQFF.

J is TRBJ1-2 and V is TRBV6-5, with 8 bases lining up with TRBD1. CDR1 and CDR2 from the germline V gene are MNHEY and SVGAGI. The length of the CDR3 is 15 residues. V was clipped by 9 bases and J by 1 base; unmatched bases: 10. The chain's CDR3 is CASHDGDRSNYGYTF. The CDR3 DNA follows: TGTGCCAGTCATGACGGGGACAGGAGTAACTATGGCTACACCTTC.

J is TRBJ2-7 and V is TRBV11-2; 13 bases align to TRBD2. This CDR3 spans 17 amino acids. Germline V CDR1 and CDR2: SGHAT, FQNNGV. V lost 4 bases and J lost 2; bases outside the gene matches: 8. The CDR3, as DNA: TGTGCCAGCAGCTCCGGACTAGCGGGAGACCCCACCTACGAGCAGTACGTC. Amino acids: CASSSGLAGDPTYEQYV.

CDR3 in DNA: TGCGCCAGCAGCTTGGACAACCAAGAGACCCAGTACTTC. Residues: CASSLDNQETQYF. This chain uses TRBV5-1 with TRBJ2-5; D uncertain. Deletions cut 0 bases from V and 0 bases from J, with 3 bases between. CDR3 length: 13 amino acids. From germline, CDR1 is SGHRS and CDR2 YFSETQ.

The chain links TRBV5-1 to TRBJ2-5; maybe TRBD2 (5 bases). The germline V and J ends were trimmed by 3 bases and 5 bases, with 5 bases remaining between them. The CDR3 is made up of 11 amino acids. The germline V gene has CDR1 SGHRS and CDR2 YFSETQ. The CDR3 DNA is TGCGCCAGCAGCTCGGGGGAGACCCAGTACTTC. This encodes CASSSGETQYF.

The CDR3 protein is CATSRLLEAEAFF. The CDR3 nucleotides read TGTGCCACCAGCAGGTTACTAGAGGCCGAAGCTTTCTTT. The chain couples TRBV15 to TRBJ1-1; D is undetermined. The CDR3 sequence is 13 residues long. V was clipped by 3 bases and J by 8 bases, with 13 bases between them. Germline V gives CDR1 LNHNV, CDR2 YYDKDF (reference sequence).

V is TRBV2 and J is TRBJ2-1; the match to TRBD2 covers 10 bases. With V trimmed by 1 base and J by 8 bases, 23 bases remained unmatched. Per the germline V gene, CDR1 is SNHLY and CDR2 is FYNNEI. The length of the CDR3 is 21 residues. The CDR3 region is CASSEVGLAGESIGPTDEQFF. Written as DNA, the CDR3 is TGTGCCAGCAGTGAAGTCGGGCTAGCGGGAGAAAGTATCGGACCAACGGATGAGCAGTTCTTC.

V and J are TRBV5-3 and TRBJ2-2; 9 bases fit TRBD1. TRBV5-3 carries the ORF label, with uncertain function. Trimming cost V 4 bases and J 2 bases; bases outside gene matches: 12. This CDR3 has 18 residues. The CDR3 loop is CARSQNLRDRVNTGELFF. The CDR3 coding sequence is TGTGCCAGAAGCCAAAACCTCCGGGACAGGGTAAACACCGGGGAGCTGTTTTTT.

This clone has only a few counts. This sequence joins TRBV13 and TRBJ2-3, with 9 nucleotides matching TRBD2. V shed 3 bases and J 6 bases; nucleotides not matched to a gene: 7. There are 15 residues in the CDR3. In germline, CDR1 is PRHDT, CDR2 FYEKMQ (reference sequence). In nucleotides, the CDR3 is TGTGCCAGCAGCTTTGGGCGGGGGGGGTACGATACGCAGTATTTT. Encoded protein: CASSFGRGGYDTQYF.